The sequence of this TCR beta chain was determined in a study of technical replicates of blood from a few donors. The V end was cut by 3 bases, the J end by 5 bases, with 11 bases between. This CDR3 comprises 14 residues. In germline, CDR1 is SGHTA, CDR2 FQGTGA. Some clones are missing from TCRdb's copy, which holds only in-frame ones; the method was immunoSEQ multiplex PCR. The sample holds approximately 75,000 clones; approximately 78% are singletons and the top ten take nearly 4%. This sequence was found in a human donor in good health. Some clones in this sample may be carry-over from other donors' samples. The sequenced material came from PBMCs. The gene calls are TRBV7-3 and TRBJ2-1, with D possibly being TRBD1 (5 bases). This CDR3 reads CASSFRDSHNEQFF. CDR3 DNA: TGTGCCAGCAGCTTCAGGGATTCCCACAATGAGCAGTTCTTC.